This TCR beta chain was captured by sequencing in a study of multiple sclerosis patients with progressive multifocal leukoencephalopathy. This clone is a singleton in its sample. Its matching antigen is unknown. Findings and limits, study-wide: Lower normalized Shannon entropy suggested reduced TRB diversity in most PML patients.

Sequenced by immunoSEQ multiplex PCR; TCRdb stores in-frame clones only, minus some. The sample contains about 28,000 clones, about 90% of which appear only once. The V end was cut by 4 bases, the J end by 5 bases, with 11 bases between. The CDR3 totals 13 residues. Looked up from germline, CDR1 is MNHEY and CDR2 is SVGAGI. Indicated time point: approximately 11 months of natalizumab therapy. This chain joins TRBV6-5 and TRBJ2-5; D ambiguous. Sequences were derived from PBMCs, sampled from a patient treated with natalizumab. This TCR came from a human donor with multiple sclerosis. CDR3 bases: TGTGCCAGCAGTTTCGGAACGGGTGAGACCCAGTACTTC. Protein: CASSFGTGETQYF.